Listed here are 10 T cell receptor beta chains from one sample, sequenced in a study of T cell clones after liver transplantation. Only in-frame clones appear in the TCRdb table, and some are missing; sequencing was by immunoSEQ multiplex PCR. The sample yields some 110,000 clones, approximately 90% seen once. The sample was CD4+ T cells from blood, taken 12 months after liver transplant. These receptors originate from a human patient who received a liver transplant. The graft donor may have given rise to some T cells.

The rearrangement joins TRBV13 to TRBJ2-7; D not resolved. The CDR3 length is 17 residues. CDR1 is PRHDT and CDR2 is FYEKMQ in the germline V gene (reference sequence). The germline V and J ends were trimmed by 3 bases and 0 bases, with 18 bases remaining between them. CDR3 DNA sequence: TGTGCCAGCAGCTTTAATTTTATGGTCGGCAACTCCTACGAGCAGTACTTC. Protein: CASSFNFMVGNSYEQYF. Drawing the rest from reference TRBV13 and TRBJ2-7, the complete variable domain is AAGVIQSPRHLIKEKRETATLKCYPIPRHDTVYWYQQGPGQDPQFLISFYEKMQSDKGSIPDRFSAQQFSDYHSELNMSSLELGDSALYFCASSFNFMVGNSYEQYFGPGTRLTVT.

The J gene is TRBJ2-5, the V gene TRBV25-1; 8 bases agree with TRBD1. V was pared by 3 bases and J by 3 bases, with 3 bases of the junction left unmatched. Germline CDR1 MGHDK, CDR2 SYGVNS. This CDR3 spans 14 amino acids. The CDR3 region has the DNA TGTGCCAGCAGTGACCTGGGACAGGAAGAGACCCAGTACTTC. Translated: CASSDLGQEETQYF.

The chain uses TRBV28 and TRBJ2-1, with no clear D. V was trimmed by 8 bases and J by 0 bases, leaving 11 bases between them. The CDR3 totals 14 residues. Germline V gene data show CDR1 as MDHEN and CDR2 as SYDVKM. Written as DNA, the CDR3 is TGTGCCAGCTTTGGTCGGCACTCCTACAATGAGCAGTTCTTC. Amino acid sequence: CASFGRHSYNEQFF.

This chain connects TRBV4-2 to TRBJ1-5, with 7 positions matching TRBD1. J lost 7 bases, V lost 0 bases, and 0 bases had no gene match. The germline CDR1 and CDR2 sequences are LGHNA and YNFKEQ. The CDR3 is 13 residues long. The CDR3 region is CASSQEGQQPQHF. CDR3 DNA sequence: TGTGCCAGCAGCCAAGAGGGACAGCAGCCCCAGCATTTT.

The chain employs TRBV2 and TRBJ2-4, with 12 bases that match TRBD2. Germline CDR1 SNHLY, CDR2 FYNNEI. The CDR3 runs to 15 residues. Trimming removed 7 bases from V and 10 bases from J; junction bases left unmatched: 11. The CDR3: CASTGTSGSPGIQYF. The CDR3, as DNA: TGTGCCAGCACCGGGACTAGCGGGTCCCCGGGAATTCAGTACTTC.

V usage is TRBV4-3 and J usage is TRBJ1-2; D gene unclear. This CDR3 is built from 17 residues. Deletions cut 1 base from V and 6 bases from J, with 21 bases between. Germline assignment: CDR1 LGHNA and CDR2 YSLEER. The CDR3 region is CASSQAGQPLGDHGYTF. The CDR3 nucleotides read TGCGCCAGCAGCCAAGCCGGGCAGCCCCTGGGAGACCATGGCTACACCTTC.

The rearrangement joins TRBV28 to TRBJ2-1; 7 nucleotides line up with TRBD1. The CDR3 runs to 16 residues. The trim removed 4 bases at V and 3 bases at J, leaving 9 bases unmatched. Germline V gene data show CDR1 as MDHEN and CDR2 as SYDVKM. CDR3 protein: CASSYIDRAHYNEQFF. CDR3 nucleotide sequence: TGTGCCAGCAGTTATATCGACAGGGCCCACTACAATGAGCAGTTCTTC.

The V and J genes are TRBV27 and TRBJ2-5; TRBD2 matches at 9 bases. The V gene end was trimmed by 5 bases and the J gene end by 4 bases; junction bases not matched to a gene: 11. The length of the CDR3 is 16 residues. From germline, CDR1 is MNHEY and CDR2 SMNVEV (reference sequence). In nucleotides, the CDR3 is TGTGCCAGCAGTCCCCTACCCCGCGGGAGGGGAGAGACCCAGTACTTC. Residues: CASSPLPRGRGETQYF.

The chain employs TRBV27 and TRBJ2-6, with 7 bases aligning to TRBD1. The CDR3 has 16 residues. J was trimmed by 0 bases and V by 1 base; bases with no gene match: 0. The V gene's germline CDR1 is MNHEY and CDR2 SMNVEV (reference sequence). The CDR3 sequence: CASSLYRGSGANVLTF. CDR3 in DNA: TGTGCCAGCAGTTTATACAGGGGCTCTGGGGCCAACGTCCTGACTTTC.

This clone was seen a single time. The chain links TRBV5-1 to TRBJ2-2; no clear D. CDR1 is SGHRS, CDR2 YFSETQ, per germline. This CDR3 region has 12 residues. Trimming pared 4 bases from V and 2 bases from J, leaving 3 bases between. The CDR3 bases are TGCGCCAGCAGCATTAACACCGGGGAGCTGTTTTTT. Encoded protein: CASSINTGELFF.